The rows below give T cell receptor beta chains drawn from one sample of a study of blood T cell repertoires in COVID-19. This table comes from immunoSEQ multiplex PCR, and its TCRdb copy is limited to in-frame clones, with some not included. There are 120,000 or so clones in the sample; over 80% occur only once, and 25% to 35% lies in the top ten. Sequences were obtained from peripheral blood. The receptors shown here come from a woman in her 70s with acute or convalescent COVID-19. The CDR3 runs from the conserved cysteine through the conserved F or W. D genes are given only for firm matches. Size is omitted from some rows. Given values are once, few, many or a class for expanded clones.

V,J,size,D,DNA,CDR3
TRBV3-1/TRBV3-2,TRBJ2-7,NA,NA,TGTGCCAGCAGCCGAGCCGGGTACGAGCAGTACTTC,CASSRAGYEQYF
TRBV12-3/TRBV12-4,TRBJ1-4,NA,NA,TGTGCCAGCAAGGAACAGCTTAATGAAAAACTGTTTTTT,CASKEQLNEKLFF
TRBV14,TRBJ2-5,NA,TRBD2,TGTGCCAGCAGCCAGGAACTAGCGGGGGAGACCCAGTACTTC,CASSQELAGETQYF
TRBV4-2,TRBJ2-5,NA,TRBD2,TGTGCCAGCAGCCAAGATCTCTTCGGGGGGGGGCTTCGGGAGACCCAGTACTTC,CASSQDLFGGGLRETQYF
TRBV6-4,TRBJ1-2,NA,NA,TGTGCCAGCAGTGACCCCCCCGGGACTAACTATGGCTACACCTTC,CASSDPPGTNYGYTF
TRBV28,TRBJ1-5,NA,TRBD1,TGTGCCAGCAGATCCGGGACAGGGATAAATCAGCCCCAGCATTTT,CASRSGTGINQPQHF
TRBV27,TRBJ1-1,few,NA,TGTGCCAGCAGATCCTACCCAGGGGTAATCTACACTGAAGCTTTCTTT,CASRSYPGVIYTEAFF
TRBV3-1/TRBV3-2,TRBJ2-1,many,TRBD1,TGTGCCAGCAGCTCCCGGGACAGGGCCTACAATGAGCAGTTCTTC,CASSSRDRAYNEQFF
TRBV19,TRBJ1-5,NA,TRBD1,TGTGCCAGTAGTACCTATACAGGGGGATCAAGCAATCAGCCCCAGCATTTT,CASSTYTGGSSNQPQHF
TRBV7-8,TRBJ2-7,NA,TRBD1,TGTGCCAGCAGCTTTGTAGTGACAGGGAGAGGAGAGCAGTACTTC,CASSFVVTGRGEQYF
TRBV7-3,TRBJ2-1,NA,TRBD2,TGTGCCAGCAGCTTAATGGCCTTTAGCGGGGGGTACAATGAGCAGTTCTTC,CASSLMAFSGGYNEQFF
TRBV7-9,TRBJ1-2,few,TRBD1,TGTGCCAGCAGCTCGGGACAGGGAAACTATGGCTACACCTTC,CASSSGQGNYGYTF
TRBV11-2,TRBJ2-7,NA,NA,TGTGCCAGCAGCTCTACCCGCTACGAGCAGTACTTC,CASSSTRYEQYF
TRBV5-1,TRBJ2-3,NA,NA,TGCGCCAGCGCGGCGAGCGGGACAGATACGCAGTATTTT,CASAASGTDTQYF
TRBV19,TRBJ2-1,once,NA,TGTGCCAGCGGTGGGGGGTTCTATGAGCAGTTCTTC,CASGGGFYEQFF
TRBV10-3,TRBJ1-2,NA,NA,TGTGCCATCAGTACTGCCAAACAGGGAAGTGGTAACTATGGCTACACCTTC,CAISTAKQGSGNYGYTF
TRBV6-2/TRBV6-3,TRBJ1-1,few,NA,TGTGCCAGCAGTTACTCCACTAGTACGGGAGGGACTGAAGCTTTCTTT,CASSYSTSTGGTEAFF
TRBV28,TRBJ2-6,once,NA,TGTGCCAGCAGGCTAATCTCTGGGGCCAACGTCCTGACTTTC,CASRLISGANVLTF
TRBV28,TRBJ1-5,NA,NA,TGTGCCAGCAGTTCTAACTCGAATCAGCCCCAGCATTTT,CASSSNSNQPQHF
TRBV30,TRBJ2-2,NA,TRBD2,TGTGCCTCACGCATAGCGGGGCTCACCACCGGGGAGCTGTTTTTT,CASRIAGLTTGELFF
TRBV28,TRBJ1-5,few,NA,TGTGCCAGCAATAGCGGGGGTACTCGAGATCAGCCCCAGCATTTT,CASNSGGTRDQPQHF
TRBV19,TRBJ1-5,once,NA,TGTGCCAGTAGTCCGGGTTTAGATCAGCCCCAGCATTTT,CASSPGLDQPQHF
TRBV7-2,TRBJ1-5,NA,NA,TGTGCCAGCAGTTCTGAGCACAGGGCGGCCCGGCCCCAGCATTTT,CASSSEHRAARPQHF
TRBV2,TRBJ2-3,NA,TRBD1,TGTGCCAGCAGTGGACAGGGTGCTAGCACAGATACGCAGTATTTT,CASSGQGASTDTQYF
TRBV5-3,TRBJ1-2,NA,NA,TGTGCCAGAAGGCCGAAGAGTGGGGGGGCCAACTATGGCTACACCTTC,CARRPKSGGANYGYTF
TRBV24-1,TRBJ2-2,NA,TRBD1,TGTGCCACCAGTGATAACACACAGGGGGCCTCCGGGGAGCTGTTTTTT,CATSDNTQGASGELFF
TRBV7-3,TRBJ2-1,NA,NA,TGTGCCAGCAGCCTACAGGGTTACAATGAGCAGTTCTTC,CASSLQGYNEQFF
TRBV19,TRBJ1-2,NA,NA,TGTGCCAGTAGTAAGGGGCAGGACTATGGCTACACCTTC,CASSKGQDYGYTF
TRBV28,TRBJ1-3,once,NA,TGTGCCAGCAGTTTATCTAGCCCCCCCCTAGGGCTCACCATATATTTT,CASSLSSPPLGLTIYF
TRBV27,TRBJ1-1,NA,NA,TGTGCCAGCAGTTTAAGGGCGCGGGCTGAAGCTTTCTTT,CASSLRARAEAFF
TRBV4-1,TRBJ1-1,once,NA,TGCGCCAGCAGCCACGACATCCAGGGTTTAGGGGCTTTCTTT,CASSHDIQGLGAFF
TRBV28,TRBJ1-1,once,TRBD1,TGTGCCAGCAGCCCCGCCGGGACAGGGGACACTGAAGCTTTCTTT,CASSPAGTGDTEAFF
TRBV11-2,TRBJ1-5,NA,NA,TGTGCCAGCAGCTTAAGCGAGGGTCAGCCCCAGCATTTT,CASSLSEGQPQHF
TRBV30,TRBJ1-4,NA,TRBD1,TGTGCCTGGACGGGACAGGGGAATGAAAAACTGTTTTTT,CAWTGQGNEKLFF
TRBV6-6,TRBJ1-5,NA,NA,TGTGCCAGCAGCCGGGTCCCCAATCAGCCCCAGCATTTT,CASSRVPNQPQHF
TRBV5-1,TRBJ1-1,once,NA,TGCGCCAGCAGCTTGTCAGGACTAAACACTGAAGCTTTCTTT,CASSLSGLNTEAFF
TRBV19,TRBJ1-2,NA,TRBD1,TGTGCCAGTAGCCCCGACAGGGACGCTGGCTACACCTTC,CASSPDRDAGYTF
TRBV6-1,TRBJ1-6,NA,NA,TGTGCCAGCAGTGAAGTCAGTTCAATTCCGCCCCTCCACTTT,CASSEVSSIPPLHF
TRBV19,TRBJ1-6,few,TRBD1,TGTGCCAGTGGGACAGGTGCCAATTCACCCCTCCACTTT,CASGTGANSPLHF
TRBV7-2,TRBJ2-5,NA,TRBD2,TGTGCCAGCAGCTTAGCCGAACGGGGGGGCTGGCGGGAGACCCAGTACTTC,CASSLAERGGWRETQYF
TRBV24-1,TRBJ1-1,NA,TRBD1,TGTGCCACCAGTGACAACAGGGGGGATACTGAAGCTTTCTTT,CATSDNRGDTEAFF
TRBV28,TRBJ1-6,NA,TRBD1,TGTGCCAGCAGGCCCTCGACAGGGGGCCGTAATTCACCCCTCCACTTT,CASRPSTGGRNSPLHF
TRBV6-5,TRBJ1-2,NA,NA,TGTGCCAGCAGTTACGGGACACTTGGAGACTATGGCTACACCTTC,CASSYGTLGDYGYTF
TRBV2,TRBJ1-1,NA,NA,TGTGCCAGCAGTGAAGGGCAAGCTTTCTTT,CASSEGQAFF
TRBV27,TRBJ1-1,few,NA,TGTGCCAGCAGTTTATCCCGTTCCAACACTGAAGCTTTCTTT,CASSLSRSNTEAFF
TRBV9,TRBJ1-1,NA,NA,TGTGCCAGCAGCGCTCGACAGAACACTGAAGCTTTCTTT,CASSARQNTEAFF
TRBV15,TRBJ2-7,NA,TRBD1,TGTGCCACCAGCAGAGACGGGACAGGGGGCTCCTACGAGCAGTACTTC,CATSRDGTGGSYEQYF
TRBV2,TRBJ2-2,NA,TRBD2,TGTGCCAGCACCGGACTAGCGGGAGCGAACACCGGGGAGCTGTTTTTT,CASTGLAGANTGELFF